One sample yielded the 20 T cell receptor beta chains listed below, sequenced in a study of blood T cell repertoires in COVID-19. Only in-frame clones appear in the TCRdb table, and some are missing; sequencing was by immunoSEQ multiplex PCR. The sample shows some 500,000 clones, 88% of them seen only once. The source material was PBMCs or T cells enriched from blood (not recorded which). These TCRs come from a woman between 35 and 50 years old who had recovered from COVID-19.

The chain employs TRBV14 and TRBJ1-5; TRBD1 matches at 7 bases. The CDR3 spans 20 residues. The germline CDR1 and CDR2 sequences are SGHDN and FVKESK. The V gene end was trimmed by 0 bases and the J gene end by 4 bases; junction bases not matched to a gene: 18. This chain's CDR3 is CASSQEPGRGPVLLNQPQHF. CDR3 in DNA: TGTGCCAGCAGCCAAGAACCCGGAAGGGGGCCGGTCCTCTTGAATCAGCCCCAGCATTTT.

The chain uses TRBV11-2 and TRBJ1-1; 9 bases are a match to TRBD1. V lost 3 bases, J lost 5 bases, and 1 base stayed unmatched. Germline CDR1 reads SGHAT; CDR2 reads FQNNGV. The CDR3 consists of 13 residues. The CDR3 reads CASSFGQGTEAFF. The CDR3, as DNA: TGTGCCAGCAGCTTCGGACAGGGGACTGAAGCTTTCTTT.

This clone has more than one count but fewer than ten. The chain uses TRBV18 and TRBJ2-7; the match to TRBD2 covers 8 bases. Germline-derived CDR1 and CDR2 are KGHSH and LQKENI. The CDR3 runs to 15 residues. V lost 5 bases, J lost 0 bases, and 6 bases stayed unmatched. The CDR3 loop is CASSYSGSSSYEQYF. The CDR3 DNA is TGTGCCAGCTCATACAGCGGGAGTAGCTCCTACGAGCAGTACTTC. Using reference TRBV18 and TRBJ2-7 for the parts outside the CDR3, the full variable domain is NAGVMQNPRHLVRRRGQEARLRCSPMKGHSHVYWYRQLPEEGLKFMVYLQKENIIDESGMPKERFSAEFPKEGPSILRIQQVVRGDSAAYFCASSYSGSSSYEQYFGPGTRLTVT.

This clone appeared a few times. The genes are TRBV2 and TRBJ2-2; D might be TRBD1 (5 bases). This CDR3 is 12 amino acids long. Germline assignment: CDR1 SNHLY and CDR2 FYNNEI. The V end was cut by 6 bases, the J end by 3 bases, with 5 bases between. The CDR3 is CASRGDTGELFF. CDR3 nucleotides: TGTGCCAGCAGAGGGGACACCGGGGAGCTGTTTTTT.

The chain uses TRBV10-1 and TRBJ2-7; D gene ambiguous. The germline CDR1 and CDR2 sequences are WNHNN and SYGVQD (reference sequence). The length of the CDR3 is 17 residues. Trimming stripped 0 bases from V and 5 bases from J, with 20 bases between. CDR3 nucleotide sequence: TGCGCCAGCAGTGAGTCGCCGTTCTCTGCGAGACGGGACGAGCAGTACTTC. This translates into CASSESPFSARRDEQYF.

This clone was counted between two and nine times. The V and J genes are TRBV10-2 and TRBJ1-5; D is unclear. The CDR3 runs 13 residues. V dropped 5 bases and J dropped 6 bases, with 11 bases sitting between them. Germline V gene lookup returns CDR1 WSHSY and CDR2 SAAADI. CDR3 sequence: CASSLQEIQPQHF. In nucleotides, the CDR3 is TGCGCCAGCAGTTTGCAGGAAATTCAGCCCCAGCATTTT.

The J gene is TRBJ1-4, the V gene TRBV2; D remains unclear. Germline CDR1 and CDR2: SNHLY and FYNNEI. The CDR3 contains 14 residues. Trimming took off 1 base at V and 7 bases at J, with 10 bases between the two ends. Written as DNA, the CDR3 is TGTGCCAGCAGTGAAGAGTCAGCGAGTGAAAAACTGTTTTTT. The encoded protein is CASSEESASEKLFF.

CDR3 residues: CASTYQSGNGYTF. The CDR3 DNA sequence: TGTGCCAGCACGTACCAATCAGGGAATGGCTACACCTTC. The chain couples TRBV12-3 or TRBV12-4 to TRBJ1-2, with D possibly being TRBD1 (5 bases). CDR3 size: 13 residues. V shed 7 bases and J shed 6 bases, with 15 bases lying between them.

The V and J genes are TRBV19 and TRBJ2-1, with D possibly TRBD1 on 6 matching bases. The CDR3 length is 15 residues. Germline CDR1 is LNHDA and CDR2 is SQIVND (reference sequence). V was shortened by 1 base and J by 4 bases, with 11 bases between the two germline ends. CDR3 sequence: CASSIGGGRYNEQFF. In DNA form, the CDR3 reads TGTGCCAGTAGTATAGGAGGGGGAAGGTACAATGAGCAGTTCTTC.

This clone was counted between two and nine times. V usage is TRBV28 and J usage is TRBJ2-7, with 9 bases that match TRBD2. From germline, CDR1 is MDHEN and CDR2 SYDVKM. The CDR3 loop spans 14 amino acids. The ends lost 8 bases at V and 1 base at J; junction bases unmatched: 6. The CDR3 sequence is CASRIAGVSYEQYF. The CDR3 DNA reads as TGTGCCAGCCGAATAGCGGGAGTGTCCTACGAGCAGTACTTC.

The genes are TRBV5-1 and TRBJ1-2; 7 nucleotides agree with TRBD1. Germline assignment: CDR1 SGHRS and CDR2 YFSETQ. J was trimmed by 8 bases and V by 0 bases; bases with no gene match: 7. This CDR3 is 14 amino acids long. CDR3 in DNA: TGCGCCAGCAGCTTGGTTCAGGGGGATAAGGGCTACACCTTC. It is translated as CASSLVQGDKGYTF. The whole variable domain, filled in from reference TRBV5-1 and TRBJ1-2, reads KAGVTQTPRYLIKTRGQQVTLSCSPISGHRSVSWYQQTPGQGLQFLFEYFSETQRNKGNFPGRFSGRQFSNSRSEMNVSTLELGDSALYLCASSLVQGDKGYTFGSGTRLTVV.

This clone was seen only a few times. The J gene is TRBJ1-2, the V gene TRBV29-1; no reliable D call. The CDR3 totals 13 residues. Trimming took off 1 base at V and 4 bases at J, with 10 bases between the two ends. Germline lookup yields CDR1 SQVTM and CDR2 ANQGSEA. CDR3 in amino acids: CSVEVGGGYGYTF. CDR3 DNA sequence: TGCAGCGTTGAAGTCGGCGGCGGCTATGGCTACACCTTC.

V is TRBV10-3 and J is TRBJ2-3; 9 bases fit TRBD2. CDR1 and CDR2 from the germline V gene are ENHRY and SYGVKD. This CDR3 contains 16 residues. The V and J ends lost 3 bases and 0 bases, in that order; junction bases with no gene match: 4. The DNA for the CDR3 is TGTGCCATCAGTGACACTAGCGGGTTAAGCACAGATACGCAGTATTTT. It is translated as CAISDTSGLSTDTQYF.

J is TRBJ1-1 and V is TRBV20-1; no reliable D call. The CDR3 has 13 amino acids. CDR1 and CDR2 (germline): DFQATT, SNEGSKA (reference sequence). V was clipped by 3 bases and J by 0 bases, with 8 bases between them. CDR3 DNA: TGCAGTGCTAGTATACACCTGAACACTGAAGCTTTCTTT. Residues: CSASIHLNTEAFF.

The V call is TRBV18, the J call TRBJ2-5; 9 bases align to TRBD1. The CDR3 is 14 amino acids. Looked up from germline, CDR1 is KGHSH and CDR2 is LQKENI. V shed 4 bases, J shed 5 bases, and the junction held 5 bases outside the gene matches. The CDR3 nucleotides read TGTGCCAGCTCACAACAGGGGGCTTTTGAGACCCAGTACTTC. It yields the protein CASSQQGAFETQYF.

V usage is TRBV4-3 and J usage is TRBJ1-5; TRBD1 matches 8 bases. The CDR3 runs 17 residues. The V gene's germline CDR1 is LGHNA and CDR2 YSLEER. After removal of 0 bases from V and 6 bases from J, the junction contained 10 bases not matched to a gene. As DNA, the CDR3 is TGCGCCAGCAGCCAAGATTGGGGGGCAGGGGGCCTTCAGCCCCAGCATTTT. Protein: CASSQDWGAGGLQPQHF.

V and J are TRBV30 and TRBJ2-5; 7 bases are shared with TRBD1. Germline V gene lookup returns CDR1 GTSNPN and CDR2 SVGIG (reference sequence). The CDR3 sequence is 14 residues long. The V segment lost 3 bases and the J segment 0 bases; nucleotides outside the gene matches: 4. CDR3 in amino acids: CAWSPGGHQETQYF. The CDR3 DNA reads as TGTGCCTGGAGCCCAGGGGGTCACCAAGAGACCCAGTACTTC.

The chain uses TRBV30 and TRBJ1-1; 8 nucleotides line up with TRBD1. In germline, CDR1 is GTSNPN, CDR2 SVGIG (reference sequence). The CDR3 covers 12 residues. The V and J ends lost 5 bases and 1 base, in that order; junction bases with no gene match: 0. The DNA for the CDR3 is TGTGCCTGGGGGACAGGGAACACTGAAGCTTTCTTT. Amino acid sequence: CAWGTGNTEAFF.

The chain recombines TRBV12-5 with TRBJ2-1; 8 bases align to TRBD2. The CDR3 has 16 residues. CDR1 and CDR2 (germline): LGHNT, FRNRAP. V was clipped by 0 bases and J by 4 bases; unmatched bases: 5. The CDR3 DNA is TGTGCTAGTGGTTTGGTTGGCGGGAGGTTGTACAATGAGCAGTTCTTC. Protein product: CASGLVGGRLYNEQFF.

This rearrangement joins TRBV24-1 to TRBJ2-5, with D unresolved. Germline loops: CDR1 KGHDR, CDR2 SFDVKD. CDR3 length: 13 amino acids. The germline V and J ends were trimmed by 1 base and 5 bases, with 7 bases remaining between them. CDR3 sequence: CATSDLLVETQYF. CDR3 nucleotide sequence: TGTGCCACCAGTGATTTATTAGTGGAGACCCAGTACTTC.